These 7 T cell receptor beta chains were all obtained from the same sample, sequenced in a study of T cells after posttransplantation cyclophosphamide. Clones were read by immunoSEQ multiplex PCR, and TCRdb kept only the in-frame ones, dropping some. The sample has 40,000 to 60,000 clones, none seen only once. The sequencing sample was made of PBMCs. The source of these receptors is a man in his forties or fifties in good health, CMV-negative, and a related stem cell transplant donor.

This clone was seen repeatedly, ten times or more. V is TRBV9 and J is TRBJ2-3; TRBD2 aligns across 7 bases. The CDR3 runs 16 residues. Losses at the gene ends were 0 bases for V and 0 bases for J; bases not matched to a gene: 4. CDR1 and CDR2 (germline): SGDLS, YYNGEE. The CDR3 bases are TGTGCCAGCAGCGTAGATTACGGGAGGAGCACAGATACGCAGTATTTT. This gives the protein CASSVDYGRSTDTQYF.

This clone was counted many times. The chain couples TRBV6-4 to TRBJ2-1; 9 bases align to TRBD2. The germline CDR1 and CDR2 sequences are MRHNA and SNTAGT. The CDR3 totals 13 residues. With 4 bases clipped from V and 8 bases from J, the junction kept 3 bases outside the gene matches. The CDR3 region has the DNA TGTGCCAGCAGTGGGATAGCGGGAGATGAGCAGTTCTTC. Encoded protein: CASSGIAGDEQFF.

This clone has a count of ten or more. This rearrangement joins TRBV11-1 to TRBJ1-1; D possibly corresponds to TRBD1 (5 bases). V lost 2 bases, J lost 0 bases, and 7 bases lay in between. Germline CDR1 is SGHAT and CDR2 is FQDESV (reference sequence). The CDR3 length is 14 residues. DNA for the CDR3: TGTGCCAGCAGCTTACAGGGAATGAACACTGAAGCTTTCTTT. Translation: CASSLQGMNTEAFF.

This clone was seen ten or more times. This chain uses TRBV2 with TRBJ2-3, with 8 bases matching TRBD1. CDR3 length: 15 residues. The V segment lost 2 bases and the J segment 3 bases; nucleotides outside the gene matches: 4. CDR1 SNHLY and CDR2 FYNNEI come from the germline V gene. CDR3 loop: CASSEPGQGTDTQYF. As DNA, the CDR3 is TGTGCCAGCAGTGAACCTGGACAGGGTACAGATACGCAGTATTTT. Together with reference TRBV2 and TRBJ2-3, the CDR3 gives the full variable domain: EPEVTQTPSHQVTQMGQEVILRCVPISNHLYFYWYRQILGQKVEFLVSFYNNEISEKSEIFDDQFSVERPDGSNFTLKIRSTKLEDSAMYFCASSEPGQGTDTQYFGPGTRLTVL.

At least ten counts were recorded for this clone. This chain uses TRBV9 with TRBJ1-1, with D possibly being TRBD1 (5 bases). CDR1 is SGDLS and CDR2 is YYNGEE in the germline V gene. The V gene lost 3 bases and the J gene lost 4 bases, with 13 bases spanning the gap. This CDR3 has 14 amino acids. In DNA, the CDR3 is TGTGCCAGCAGCGCGATGGGGCAGGGCACTGAAGCTTTCTTT. Its protein product is CASSAMGQGTEAFF.

The V call is TRBV29-1, the J call TRBJ2-5, with a weak D call TRBD2 (6 bases). The DNA end is a closer match to TRBJ2-7, so the J assignment may be wrong. The germline V gene encodes CDR1 SQVTM and CDR2 ANQGSEA. The length of the CDR3 is 15 residues. CDR3 sequence (DNA): TGCAGCGTTGAAGGCGGGTGGCGGGGCTCCTACGAGCAGTACTTC. It translates to CSVEGGWRGSYEQYF.

This clone was picked up many times. This rearrangement joins TRBV7-8 to TRBJ2-2; the D is unclear. V lost 5 bases and J lost 3, with 10 bases in between. This CDR3 is 14 amino acids long. Germline-derived CDR1 and CDR2 are SGHVS and FQNEAQ. CDR3 in amino acids: CASSPLLDTGELFF. For the CDR3, the DNA is TGTGCCAGCAGCCCCCTACTCGACACCGGGGAGCTGTTTTTT.